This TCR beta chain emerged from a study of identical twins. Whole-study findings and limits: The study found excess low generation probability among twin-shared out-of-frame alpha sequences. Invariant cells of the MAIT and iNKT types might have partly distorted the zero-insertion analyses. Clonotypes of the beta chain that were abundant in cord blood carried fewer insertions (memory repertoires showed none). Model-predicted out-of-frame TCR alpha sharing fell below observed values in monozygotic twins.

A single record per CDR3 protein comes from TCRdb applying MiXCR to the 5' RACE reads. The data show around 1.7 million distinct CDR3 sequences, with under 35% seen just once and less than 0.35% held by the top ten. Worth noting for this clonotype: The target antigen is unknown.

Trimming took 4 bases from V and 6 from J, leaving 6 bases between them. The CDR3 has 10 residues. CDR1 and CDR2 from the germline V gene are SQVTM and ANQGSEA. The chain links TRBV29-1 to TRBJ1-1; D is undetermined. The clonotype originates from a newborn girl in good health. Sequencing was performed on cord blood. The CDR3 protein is CSVAMAEAFF. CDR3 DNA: TGCAGCGTTGCGATGGCTGAAGCTTTCTTT.